This TCR beta chain originates from a study of cytomegalovirus exposure and HLA in healthy donors. Study overall: Around 80 million unique TCRs from HLA-typed donors were held in an early data release.

Trimming took off 3 bases at V and 0 bases at J, with 10 bases between the two ends. Per the germline V gene, CDR1 is SGHRS and CDR2 is YFSETQ. This CDR3 is 15 amino acids long. PCR primers comprised 60 Vbeta and 13 Jbeta primers. This table comes from immunoSEQ multiplex PCR, and its TCRdb copy is limited to in-frame clones, with some not included. The sample has tens of thousands of clones; the top ten hold approximately 7%. Points on this clone: Antigen: not known.

Overall study findings and caveats: A later look showed TCR association rates differing by HLA locus, highest for DRB1 and lowest for HLA-C.

Sequenced material: PBMCs. The TCR comes from a middle-aged woman in good health and CMV-seronegative. V and J are TRBV5-1 and TRBJ1-3, with a weak D call TRBD1 (5 bases). CDR3 sequence reads: CASSSGTHSGNTIYF. For the CDR3, the DNA is TGCGCCAGCAGCTCCGGGACTCACTCTGGAAACACCATATATTTT.